This T cell receptor beta chain came from a study of response to subunit inactivated influenza vaccine. Germline loops: CDR1 LGHNA, CDR2 YSLEER. The CDR3 is 16 amino acids. After removal of 0 bases from V and 1 base from J, the junction contained 4 bases not matched to a gene. As to this clonotype: The target antigen is unknown.

A single record per CDR3 protein comes from TCRdb applying MiXCR to the RT-PCR reads. This table holds some 300,000 distinct CDR3 sequences, roughly 22% found once. Findings of the study overall: Only a handful of new T cells, the authors suggested, are recruited with each seasonal influenza vaccination.

Sequenced material: PBMCs from blood, taken about 19 months after vaccination. V and J are TRBV4-3 and TRBJ2-3; 7 bases map to TRBD2. The source is a man between 50 and 75 years old who received an inactivated influenza vaccine. The CDR3 coding sequence is TGCGCCAGCAGCCAAGATCCTGCGGGGGGCACAGATACGCAGTATTTT. Amino acid sequence: CASSQDPAGGTDTQYF.